The T cell receptor beta chain under discussion was sequenced for a study of blood T cell repertoires in COVID-19. Study context: COVID-19 samples, acute and convalescent, were from the United States, Italy and Spain. T cells, B-cell-depleted T cells, or PBMCs provided the cDNA or gDNA that served as material.

Per germline, CDR1 SEHNR and CDR2 FQNEAQ (reference sequence). This CDR3 comprises 14 residues. Trimming removed 2 bases at V and 8 bases at J, with 10 bases between. As handled by the study authors: Estimated nucleated cell counts came from reference gene primer amplification. TCRdb keeps only in-frame clones here, not all; method: immunoSEQ multiplex PCR. V and J calls and clone size are those listed in that table; D and trimming were worked out from the DNA. The sample holds just over 250,000 clones, over 80% seen once. The receptor was isolated from a woman in her 70s with COVID-19, enrolled during active disease. The chain couples TRBV7-9 to TRBJ1-6; D is unclear. Sample: peripheral blood. CDR3 DNA sequence: TGTGCCAGCAGCTTACTGGCGCGGGATTCACCCCTCCACTTT. It encodes CASSLLARDSPLHF. The variable domain in full, completed from reference TRBV7-9 and TRBJ1-6, reads DTGVSQNPRHKITKRGQNVTFRCDPISEHNRLYWYRQTLGQGPEFLTYFQNEAQLEKSRLLSDRFSAERPKGSFSTLEIQRTEQGDSAMYLCASSLLARDSPLHFGNGTRLTVT.